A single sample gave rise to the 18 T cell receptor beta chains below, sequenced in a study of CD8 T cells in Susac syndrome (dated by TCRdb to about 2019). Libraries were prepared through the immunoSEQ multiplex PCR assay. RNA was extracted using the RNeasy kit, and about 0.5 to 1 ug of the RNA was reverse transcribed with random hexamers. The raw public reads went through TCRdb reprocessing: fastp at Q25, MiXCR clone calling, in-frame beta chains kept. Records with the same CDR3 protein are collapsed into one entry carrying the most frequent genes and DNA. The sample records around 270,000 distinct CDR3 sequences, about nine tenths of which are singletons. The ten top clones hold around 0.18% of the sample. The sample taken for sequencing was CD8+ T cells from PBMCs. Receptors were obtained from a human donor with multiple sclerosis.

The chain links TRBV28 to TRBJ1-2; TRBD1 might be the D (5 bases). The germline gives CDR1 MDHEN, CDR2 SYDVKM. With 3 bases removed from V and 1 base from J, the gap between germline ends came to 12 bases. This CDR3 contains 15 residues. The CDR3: CASSLGTDINYGYTF. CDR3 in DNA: TGTGCCAGCAGTTTGGGGACGGACATTAACTATGGCTACACCTTC.

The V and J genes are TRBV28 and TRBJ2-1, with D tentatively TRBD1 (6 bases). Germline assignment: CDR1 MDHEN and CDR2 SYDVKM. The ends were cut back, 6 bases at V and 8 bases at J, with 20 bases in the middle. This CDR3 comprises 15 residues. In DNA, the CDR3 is TGTGCCAGCAGCCCAAGGGCAGGGGTATTTGATGAGCAGTTCTTC. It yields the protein CASSPRAGVFDEQFF.

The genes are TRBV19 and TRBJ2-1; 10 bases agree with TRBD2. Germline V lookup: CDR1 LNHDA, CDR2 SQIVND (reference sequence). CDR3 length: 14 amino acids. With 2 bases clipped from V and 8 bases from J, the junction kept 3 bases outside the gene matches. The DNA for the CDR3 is TGTGCCAGTAGTATACTAGCGGGAGCTGATGAGCAGTTCTTC. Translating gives CASSILAGADEQFF.

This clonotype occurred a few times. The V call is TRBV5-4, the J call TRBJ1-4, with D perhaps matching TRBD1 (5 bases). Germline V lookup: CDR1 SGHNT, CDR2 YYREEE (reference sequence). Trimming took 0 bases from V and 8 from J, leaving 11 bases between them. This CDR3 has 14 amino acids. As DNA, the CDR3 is TGTGCCAGCAGCTTGGCGACAGACATAGAAAAACTGTTTTTT. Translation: CASSLATDIEKLFF.

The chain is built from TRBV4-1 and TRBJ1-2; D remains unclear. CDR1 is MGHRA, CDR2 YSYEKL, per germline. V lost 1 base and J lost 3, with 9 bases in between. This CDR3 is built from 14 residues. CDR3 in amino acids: CASSQAAADYGYTF. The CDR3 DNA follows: TGCGCCAGCAGCCAAGCCGCAGCCGACTATGGCTACACCTTC.

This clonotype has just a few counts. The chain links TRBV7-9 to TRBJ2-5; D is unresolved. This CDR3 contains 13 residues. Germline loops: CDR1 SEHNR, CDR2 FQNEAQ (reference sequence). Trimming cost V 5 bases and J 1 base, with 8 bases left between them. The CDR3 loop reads CASSPESQETQYF. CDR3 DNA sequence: TGTGCCAGCAGCCCGGAGTCCCAAGAGACCCAGTACTTC.

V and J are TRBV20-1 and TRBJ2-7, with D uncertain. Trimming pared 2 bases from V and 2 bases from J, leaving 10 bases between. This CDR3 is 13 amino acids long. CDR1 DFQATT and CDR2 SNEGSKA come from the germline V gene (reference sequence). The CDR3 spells CSARWFRTYEQYF. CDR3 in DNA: TGCAGTGCTAGATGGTTCAGGACCTACGAGCAGTACTTC.

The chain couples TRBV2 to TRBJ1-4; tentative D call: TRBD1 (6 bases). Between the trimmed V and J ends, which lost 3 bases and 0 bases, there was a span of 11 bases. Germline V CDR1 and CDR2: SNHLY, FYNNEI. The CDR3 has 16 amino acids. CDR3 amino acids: CASSDGQRATNEKLFF. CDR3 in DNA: TGTGCCAGCAGTGATGGACAGCGTGCAACTAATGAAAAACTGTTTTTT.

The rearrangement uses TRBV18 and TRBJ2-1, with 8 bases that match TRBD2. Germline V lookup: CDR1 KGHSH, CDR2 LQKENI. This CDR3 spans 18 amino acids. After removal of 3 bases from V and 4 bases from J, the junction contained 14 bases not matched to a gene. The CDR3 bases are TGTGCCAGCTCACCCTACTCTATAGCGGGAAACCCTTACAATGAGCAGTTCTTC. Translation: CASSPYSIAGNPYNEQFF.

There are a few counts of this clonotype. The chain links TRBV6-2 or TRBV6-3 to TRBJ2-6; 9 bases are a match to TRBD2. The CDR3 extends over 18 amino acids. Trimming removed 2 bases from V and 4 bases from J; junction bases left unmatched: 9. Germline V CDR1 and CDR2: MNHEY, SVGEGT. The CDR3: CASSYERTSASGANVLTF. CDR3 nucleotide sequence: TGTGCCAGCAGTTACGAAAGGACTAGCGCCTCCGGGGCCAACGTCCTGACTTTC.

The CDR3 protein is CASSYSWGERDPSYEQYF. The DNA for the CDR3 is TGTGCCAGCAGTTACTCGTGGGGTGAGCGGGACCCCTCCTACGAGCAGTACTTC. The chain recombines TRBV6-5 with TRBJ2-7, with TRBD2 matching over 7 bases. Trimming at V came to 0 bases and at J to 0 bases, leaving 11 bases not matched to a gene. This CDR3 contains 18 residues. Per the germline V gene, CDR1 is MNHEY and CDR2 is SVGAGI.

CDR3 in DNA: TGCGCCAGCAGCGCTGCAGGGGGTTCCTACGAGCAGTACTTC. It encodes CASSAAGGSYEQYF. The rearrangement links TRBV4-1 to TRBJ2-7, with TRBD1 matching 7 bases. The germline CDR1 and CDR2 sequences are MGHRA and YSYEKL. The junction had 5 bases not matched to a gene; V was cut back by 5 bases and J by 1 base. The CDR3 has 14 amino acids.

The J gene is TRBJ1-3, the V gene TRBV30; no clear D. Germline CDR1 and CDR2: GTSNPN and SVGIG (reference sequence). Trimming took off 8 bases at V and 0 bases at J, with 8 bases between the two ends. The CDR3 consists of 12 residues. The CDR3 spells CAASYSGNTIYF. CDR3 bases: TGTGCCGCATCTTACTCTGGAAACACCATATATTTT.

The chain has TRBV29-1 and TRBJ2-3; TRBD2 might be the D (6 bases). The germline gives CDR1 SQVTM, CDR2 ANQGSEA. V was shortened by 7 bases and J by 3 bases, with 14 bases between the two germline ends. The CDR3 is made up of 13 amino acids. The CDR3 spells CSGKEGGTDTQYF. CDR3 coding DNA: TGCAGCGGGAAGGAGGGAGGTACAGATACGCAGTATTTT.

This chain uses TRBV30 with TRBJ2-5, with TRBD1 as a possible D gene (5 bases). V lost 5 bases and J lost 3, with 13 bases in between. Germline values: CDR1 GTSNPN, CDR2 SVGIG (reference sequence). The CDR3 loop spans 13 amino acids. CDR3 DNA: TGTGCCTGGCTTGCAGGGCCTAAAGAGACCCAGTACTTC. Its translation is CAWLAGPKETQYF. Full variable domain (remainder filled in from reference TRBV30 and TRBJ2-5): SQTIHQWPATLVQPVGSPLSLECTVEGTSNPNLYWYRQAAGRGLQLLFYSVGIGQISSEVPQNLSASRPQDRQFILSSKKLLLSDSGFYLCAWLAGPKETQYFGPGTRLLVL.

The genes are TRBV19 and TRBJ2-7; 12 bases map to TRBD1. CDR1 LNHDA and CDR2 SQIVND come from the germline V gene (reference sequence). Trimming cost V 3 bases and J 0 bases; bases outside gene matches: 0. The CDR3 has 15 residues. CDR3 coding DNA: TGTGCCAGTAGTATGGGACAGGGGGCCTCCTACGAGCAGTACTTC. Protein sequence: CASSMGQGASYEQYF.

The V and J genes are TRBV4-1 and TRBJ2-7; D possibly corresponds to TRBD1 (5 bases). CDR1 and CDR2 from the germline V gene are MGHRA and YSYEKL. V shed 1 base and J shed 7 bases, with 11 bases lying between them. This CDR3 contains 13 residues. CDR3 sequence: CASSQVGAREQYF. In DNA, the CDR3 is TGCGCCAGCAGCCAAGTAGGGGCGCGAGAGCAGTACTTC.

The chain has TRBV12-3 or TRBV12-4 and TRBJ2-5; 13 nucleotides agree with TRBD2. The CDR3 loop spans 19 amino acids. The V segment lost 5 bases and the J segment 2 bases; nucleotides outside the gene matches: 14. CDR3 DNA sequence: TGTGCCAGCAGTCCAAGACTAGCGGGAGGCCGGGATTTACAAGAGACCCAGTACTTC. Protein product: CASSPRLAGGRDLQETQYF.